This T cell receptor beta chain was found in a study of T-cell reconstitution after alpha-beta-depleted transplantation in children. Unique molecular identifiers were incorporated into the prepared TCRbeta library. TCRdb ran MiXCR on the PCR reads and lists one entry per CDR3 protein. The sample has hundreds of thousands of distinct CDR3 sequences, about 12% seen once. Study-level findings and limits: Reportedly, roughly two months post-transplant, alpha-beta T cells arose from several hundred expanded graft clones. Fresh T-cell production supplied most of the T-cell counts and diversity seen one year after transplant. There were some patients whose high TCRbeta diversity at day 60 came from surviving recipient T cells and thymic progenitors.

This clonotype turned up a few times. Its antigen is still unknown. Sequenced material: PBMCs, taken before TCRalphabeta/CD19-depleted stem cell transplant. The receptor comes from a girl aged 2-10 years with congenital amegakaryocytic thrombocytopenia, due to receive a stem cell transplant.

The DNA for the CDR3 is TGTGCCTGGAGTGTAAGGATGTACACCGGGGAGCTGTTTTTT. Protein: CAWSVRMYTGELFF. The chain couples TRBV30 to TRBJ2-2; unclear D gene. The CDR3 sequence is 14 residues long. Germline values: CDR1 GTSNPN, CDR2 SVGIG (reference sequence). V lost 0 bases and J 3 bases, leaving 8 bases between the germline ends.